Sequencing of this TCR beta chain was carried out in a study of CD8 T cells in ankylosing spondylitis. The V segment lost 4 bases and the J segment 0 bases; nucleotides outside the gene matches: 10. Looked up from germline, CDR1 is DFQATT and CDR2 is SNEGSKA (reference sequence). This CDR3 has 18 amino acids. TCRdb fed the 5' RACE reads into MiXCR, producing one record per CDR3 protein. The sample has 200,000 to 300,000 distinct CDR3 sequences, about 24% seen once. The source of this sequence is a male donor with ankylosing spondylitis or in good health (not recorded which). J is TRBJ2-2 and V is TRBV20-1, with TRBD2 matching over 11 bases. The sample was blood, either unsorted or a sorted T cell fraction (not recorded which). CDR3 coding DNA: TGCAGTGCTAAACCACCCCTAGCGGGGGGTACGAACACCGGGGAGCTGTTTTTT. Amino acids: CSAKPPLAGGTNTGELFF.